One sample yielded the 7 T cell receptor beta chains listed below, sequenced in a study of cytomegalovirus exposure and HLA in healthy donors. The study ran its PCR with 60 Vbeta and 13 Jbeta primers. Sequenced by immunoSEQ multiplex PCR; TCRdb stores in-frame clones only, minus some. Of about 180,000 clones in the sample, around four fifths are singletons; the top ten hold under 2%. Sequenced sample: PBMCs. The receptor source for this set is a woman aged 25 to 39 in good health and CMV-seronegative.

The chain is built from TRBV7-9 and TRBJ1-2; 10 bases map to TRBD1. CDR3 length: 14 amino acids. The germline gives CDR1 SEHNR, CDR2 FQNEAQ (reference sequence). J lost 5 bases, V lost 4 bases, and 4 bases had no gene match. CDR3 coding DNA: TGTGCCAGCAGCTACCGGGACAGGGGATATGGCTACACCTTC. Protein sequence: CASSYRDRGYGYTF.

V gene TRBV5-1 combines with J gene TRBJ2-3; 8 nucleotides agree with TRBD2. CDR1 SGHRS and CDR2 YFSETQ come from the germline V gene. With V trimmed by 7 bases and J by 0 bases, 4 bases remained unmatched. The CDR3 has 14 amino acids. CDR3 bases: TGCGCCAGCCGTCGGGGGGGTAGCACAGATACGCAGTATTTT. Translating gives CASRRGGSTDTQYF.

This clone was recorded a few times. The DNA of the CDR3 is TGTGCCAGCAGTGGTCGAAAGGGACTAGCGGGAGCCACAGATACGCAGTATTTT. This encodes CASSGRKGLAGATDTQYF. This chain connects TRBV6-1 to TRBJ2-3; 14 bases match TRBD2. CDR3 length equals 18 residues. J gave up 2 bases and V 4 bases, and 8 bases lay outside the gene matches. Germline assignment: CDR1 MNHNS and CDR2 SASEGT.

The CDR3 region is CASSLGSSGGAEQFF. CDR3 sequence (DNA): TGCGCCAGCAGCTTGGGGTCTAGCGGGGGGGCTGAGCAGTTCTTC. This chain links TRBV5-1 with TRBJ2-1; 12 bases match TRBD2. Germline-derived CDR1 and CDR2 are SGHRS and YFSETQ. The CDR3 is 15 residues long. V lost 0 bases to trimming and J lost 9 bases; unmatched junction nucleotides: 4.

J is TRBJ2-5 and V is TRBV5-1; 7 nucleotides agree with TRBD1. V lost 3 bases and J lost 2; bases outside the gene matches: 4. Looked up from germline, CDR1 is SGHRS and CDR2 is YFSETQ. The CDR3 length is 14 residues. CDR3 coding DNA: TGCGCCAGCAGCTGGATGGACAGGCAAGAGACCCAGTACTTC. The encoded protein is CASSWMDRQETQYF.

The chain uses TRBV5-1 and TRBJ1-5; D is possibly TRBD1 (5 bases). The CDR3 is 15 amino acids. Germline CDR1 and CDR2: SGHRS and YFSETQ. V dropped 1 base and J dropped 4 bases, with 12 bases sitting between them. The CDR3 reads CASSLIGGGNQPQHF. CDR3 nucleotides: TGCGCCAGCAGCTTGATCGGGGGTGGTAATCAGCCCCAGCATTTT.

This clone has just a few counts. The rearrangement uses TRBV2 and TRBJ1-1; D gene ambiguous. Germline V gene data show CDR1 as SNHLY and CDR2 as FYNNEI. The CDR3 totals 13 residues. The V end was cut by 5 bases, the J end by 1 base, with 8 bases between. The CDR3 bases are TGTGCCAGCAGTTTAAAATGGAACACTGAAGCTTTCTTT. Its translation: CASSLKWNTEAFF.